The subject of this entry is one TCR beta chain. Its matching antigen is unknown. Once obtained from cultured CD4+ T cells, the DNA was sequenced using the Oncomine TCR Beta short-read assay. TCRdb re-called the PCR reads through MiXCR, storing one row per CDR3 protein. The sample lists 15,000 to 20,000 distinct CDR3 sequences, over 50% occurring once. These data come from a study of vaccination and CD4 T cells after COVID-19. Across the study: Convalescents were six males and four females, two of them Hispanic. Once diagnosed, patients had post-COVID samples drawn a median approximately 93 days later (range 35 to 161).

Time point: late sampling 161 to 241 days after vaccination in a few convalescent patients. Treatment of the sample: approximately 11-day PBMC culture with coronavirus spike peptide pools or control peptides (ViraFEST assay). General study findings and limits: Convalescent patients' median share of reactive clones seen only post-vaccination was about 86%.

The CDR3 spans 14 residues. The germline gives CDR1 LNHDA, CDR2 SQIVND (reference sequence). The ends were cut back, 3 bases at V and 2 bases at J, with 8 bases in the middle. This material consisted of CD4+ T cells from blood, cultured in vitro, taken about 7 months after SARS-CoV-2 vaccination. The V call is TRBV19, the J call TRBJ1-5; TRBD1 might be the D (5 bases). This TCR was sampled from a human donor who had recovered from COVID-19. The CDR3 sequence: CASSMGQGNQPQHF. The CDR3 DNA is TGTGCCAGTAGTATGGGGCAGGGCAATCAGCCCCAGCATTTT.